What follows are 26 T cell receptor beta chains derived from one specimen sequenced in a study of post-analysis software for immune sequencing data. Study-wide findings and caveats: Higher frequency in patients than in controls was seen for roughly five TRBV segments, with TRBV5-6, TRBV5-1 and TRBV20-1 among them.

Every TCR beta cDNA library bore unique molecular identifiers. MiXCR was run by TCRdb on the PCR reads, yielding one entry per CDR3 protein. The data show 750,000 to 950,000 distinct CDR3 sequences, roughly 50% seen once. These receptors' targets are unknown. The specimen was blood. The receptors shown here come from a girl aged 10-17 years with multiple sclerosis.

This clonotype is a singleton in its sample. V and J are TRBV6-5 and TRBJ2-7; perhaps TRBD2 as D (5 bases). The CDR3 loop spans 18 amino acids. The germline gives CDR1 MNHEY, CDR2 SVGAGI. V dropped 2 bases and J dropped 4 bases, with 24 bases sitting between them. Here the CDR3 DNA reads TGTGCCAGCAGTTACCGATCCCGTGTTCTCTTGAGGGTTTACGAGCAGTACTTC. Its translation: CASSYRSRVLLRVYEQYF.

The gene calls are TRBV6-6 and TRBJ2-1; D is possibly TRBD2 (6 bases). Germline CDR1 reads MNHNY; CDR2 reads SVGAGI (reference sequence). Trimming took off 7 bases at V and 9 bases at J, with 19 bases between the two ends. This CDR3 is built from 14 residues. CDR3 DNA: TGTGCCAGCACCGACCGGGGTAGGGGAGGTGAGCAGTTCTTC. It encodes CASTDRGRGGEQFF.

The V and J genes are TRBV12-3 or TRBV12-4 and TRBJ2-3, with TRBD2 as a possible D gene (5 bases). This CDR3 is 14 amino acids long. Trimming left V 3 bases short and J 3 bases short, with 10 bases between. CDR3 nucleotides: TGTGCCAGCAGTTTGCGGGTGAGGACAGATACGCAGTATTTT. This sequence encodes CASSLRVRTDTQYF.

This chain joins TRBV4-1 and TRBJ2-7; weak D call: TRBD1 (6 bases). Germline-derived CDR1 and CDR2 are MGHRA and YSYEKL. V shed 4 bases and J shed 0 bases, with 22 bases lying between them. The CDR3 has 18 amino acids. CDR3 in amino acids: CASSRRTDQVLSSYEQYF. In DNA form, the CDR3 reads TGCGCCAGCAGCCGTCGGACAGACCAGGTCCTAAGCTCCTACGAGCAGTACTTC.

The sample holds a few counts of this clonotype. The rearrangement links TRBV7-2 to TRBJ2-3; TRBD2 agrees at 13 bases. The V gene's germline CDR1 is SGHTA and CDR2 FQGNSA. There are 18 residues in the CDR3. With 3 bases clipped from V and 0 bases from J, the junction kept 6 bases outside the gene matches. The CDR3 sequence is CASSFRTSGGSSTDTQYF. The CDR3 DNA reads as TGTGCCAGCAGCTTTAGGACTAGCGGGGGCTCTAGCACAGATACGCAGTATTTT.

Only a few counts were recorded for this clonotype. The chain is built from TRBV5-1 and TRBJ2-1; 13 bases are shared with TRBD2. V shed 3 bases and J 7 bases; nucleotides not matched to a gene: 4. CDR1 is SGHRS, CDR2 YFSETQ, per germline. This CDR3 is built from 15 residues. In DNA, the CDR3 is TGCGCCAGCAGCTCCGGACTAGCGGGAGTTAATGAGCAGTTCTTC. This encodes CASSSGLAGVNEQFF.

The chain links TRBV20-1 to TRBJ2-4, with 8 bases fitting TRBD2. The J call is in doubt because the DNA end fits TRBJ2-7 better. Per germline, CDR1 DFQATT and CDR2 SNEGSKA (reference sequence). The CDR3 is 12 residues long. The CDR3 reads CSARVAGSEQYF. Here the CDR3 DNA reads TGCAGTGCTAGAGTAGCGGGGTCCGAGCAGTACTTC.

The CDR3 sequence: CASIDRDLLSYSNQPQHF. In DNA form, the CDR3 reads TGTGCCAGCATAGACCGGGACCTCCTAAGCTATAGCAATCAGCCCCAGCATTTT. This chain connects TRBV21-1 to TRBJ1-5; the table names TRBD1, a call not compared with the DNA. TRBV21-1 is a known pseudogene. The CDR3 is 18 residues long.

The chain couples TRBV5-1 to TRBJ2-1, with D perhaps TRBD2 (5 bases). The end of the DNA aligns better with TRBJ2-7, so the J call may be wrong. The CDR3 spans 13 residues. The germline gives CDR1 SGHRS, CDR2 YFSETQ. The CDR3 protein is CASSQPGVGEQYF. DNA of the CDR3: TGCGCCAGCAGCCAGCCCGGGGTGGGGGAGCAGTACTTC.

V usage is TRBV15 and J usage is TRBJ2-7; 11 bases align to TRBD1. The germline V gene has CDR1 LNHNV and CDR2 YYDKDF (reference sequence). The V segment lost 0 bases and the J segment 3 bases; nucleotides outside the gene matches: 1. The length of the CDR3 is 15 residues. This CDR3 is CATSREGQGDYEQYF. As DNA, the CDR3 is TGTGCCACCAGCAGAGAGGGACAGGGGGACTACGAGCAGTACTTC.

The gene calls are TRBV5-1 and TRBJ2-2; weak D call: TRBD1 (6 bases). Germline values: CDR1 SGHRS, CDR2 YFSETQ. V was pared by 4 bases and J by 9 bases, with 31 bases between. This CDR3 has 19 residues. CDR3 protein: CASSRHYPGVGQTNRELFF. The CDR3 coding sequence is TGCGCCAGCAGCCGACACTACCCTGGAGTCGGACAGACGAATAGGGAGCTGTTTTTT. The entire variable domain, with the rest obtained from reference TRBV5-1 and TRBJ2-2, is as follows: KAGVTQTPRYLIKTRGQQVTLSCSPISGHRSVSWYQQTPGQGLQFLFEYFSETQRNKGNFPGRFSGRQFSNSRSEMNVSTLELGDSALYLCASSRHYPGVGQTNRELFFGEGSRLTVL.

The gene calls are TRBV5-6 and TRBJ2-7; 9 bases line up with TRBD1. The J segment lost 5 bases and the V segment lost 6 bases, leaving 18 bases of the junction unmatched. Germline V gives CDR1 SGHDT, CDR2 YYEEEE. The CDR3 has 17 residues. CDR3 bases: TGTGCCAGCATCAATGGCCACGAACAGGGGGCATCCGACGAGCAGTACTTC. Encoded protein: CASINGHEQGASDEQYF.

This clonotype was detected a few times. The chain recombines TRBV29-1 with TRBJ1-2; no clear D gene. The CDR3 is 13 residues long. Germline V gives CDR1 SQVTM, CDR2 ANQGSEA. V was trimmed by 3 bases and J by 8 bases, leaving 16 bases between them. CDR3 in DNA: TGCAGCGTTGAGGGTCGGGGTGCGCTCGGCTACACCTTC. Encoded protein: CSVEGRGALGYTF.

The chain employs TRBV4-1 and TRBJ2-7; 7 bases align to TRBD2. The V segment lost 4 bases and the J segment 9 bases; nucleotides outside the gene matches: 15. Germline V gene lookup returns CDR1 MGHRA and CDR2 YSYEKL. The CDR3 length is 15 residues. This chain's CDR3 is CASSPPWEGRHGQYF. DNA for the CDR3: TGCGCCAGCAGCCCCCCCTGGGAGGGGCGCCACGGGCAGTACTTC.

As DNA, the CDR3 is TGTGCCAGCAGGGACGCCGCAAGCTCACACTACGAGCAGTACTTC. Encoded protein: CASRDAASSHYEQYF. The rearrangement links TRBV6-5 to TRBJ2-7; no reliable D call. V was clipped by 6 bases and J by 3 bases, with 18 bases between them. The CDR3 loop spans 15 amino acids. CDR1 and CDR2 (germline): MNHEY, SVGAGI.

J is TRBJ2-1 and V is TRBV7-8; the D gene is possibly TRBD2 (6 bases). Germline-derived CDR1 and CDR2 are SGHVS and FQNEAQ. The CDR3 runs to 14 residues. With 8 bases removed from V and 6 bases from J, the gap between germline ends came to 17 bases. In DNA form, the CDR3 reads TGTGCCAGCTTCGGGGGAGCCCTTTCCAATGAGCAGTTCTTC. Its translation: CASFGGALSNEQFF.

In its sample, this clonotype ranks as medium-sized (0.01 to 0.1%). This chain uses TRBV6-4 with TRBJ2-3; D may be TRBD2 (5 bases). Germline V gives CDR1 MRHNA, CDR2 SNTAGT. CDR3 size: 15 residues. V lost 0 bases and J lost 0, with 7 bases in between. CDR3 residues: CASSDSAGSTDTQYF. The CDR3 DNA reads TGTGCCAGCAGTGACTCGGCGGGTAGCACAGATACGCAGTATTTT.

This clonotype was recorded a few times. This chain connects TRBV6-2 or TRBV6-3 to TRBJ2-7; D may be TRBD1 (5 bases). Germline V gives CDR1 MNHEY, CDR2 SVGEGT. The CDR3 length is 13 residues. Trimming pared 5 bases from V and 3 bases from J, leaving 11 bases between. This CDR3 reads CASSRGHFYEQYF. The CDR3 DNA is TGTGCCAGCAGTAGAGGACATTTCTACGAGCAGTACTTC.

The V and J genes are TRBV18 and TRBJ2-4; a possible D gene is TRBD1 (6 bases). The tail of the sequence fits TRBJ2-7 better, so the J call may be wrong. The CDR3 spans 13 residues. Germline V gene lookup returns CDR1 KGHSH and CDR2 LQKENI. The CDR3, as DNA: TGTGCCAGCTTACCGGGACAAGCCTACGAGCAGTACTTC. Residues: CASLPGQAYEQYF.

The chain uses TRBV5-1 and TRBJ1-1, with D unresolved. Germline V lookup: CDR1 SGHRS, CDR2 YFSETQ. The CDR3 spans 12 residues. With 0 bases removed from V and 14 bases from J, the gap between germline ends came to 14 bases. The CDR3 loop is CASSLVWARGFF. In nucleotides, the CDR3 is TGCGCCAGCAGCTTGGTTTGGGCCCGAGGATTCTTT.

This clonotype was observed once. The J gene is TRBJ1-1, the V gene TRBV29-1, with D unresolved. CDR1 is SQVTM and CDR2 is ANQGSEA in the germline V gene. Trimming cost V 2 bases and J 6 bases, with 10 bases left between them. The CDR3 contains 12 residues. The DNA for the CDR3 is TGCAGCGTTGAACGACGATATGCTGAAGCTTTCTTT. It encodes CSVERRYAEAFF.

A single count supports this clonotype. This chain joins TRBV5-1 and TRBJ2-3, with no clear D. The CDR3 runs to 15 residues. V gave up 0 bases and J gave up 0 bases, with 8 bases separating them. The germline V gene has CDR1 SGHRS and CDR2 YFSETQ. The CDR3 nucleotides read TGCGCCAGCAGCTTGGAAGACCCAAGCACAGATACGCAGTATTTT. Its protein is CASSLEDPSTDTQYF.

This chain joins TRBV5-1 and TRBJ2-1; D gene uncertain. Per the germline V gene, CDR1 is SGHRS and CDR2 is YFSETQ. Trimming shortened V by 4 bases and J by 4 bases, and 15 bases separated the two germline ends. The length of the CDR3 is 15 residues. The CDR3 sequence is CASSEDLLIYNEQFF. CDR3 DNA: TGCGCCAGCAGCGAAGACTTGCTAATATACAATGAGCAGTTCTTC.

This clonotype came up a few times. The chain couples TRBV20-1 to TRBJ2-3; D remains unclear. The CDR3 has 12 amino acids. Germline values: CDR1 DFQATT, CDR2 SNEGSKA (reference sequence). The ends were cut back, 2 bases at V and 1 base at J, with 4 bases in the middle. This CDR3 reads CSARLGTDTQYF. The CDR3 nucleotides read TGCAGTGCTAGACTCGGCACAGATACGCAGTATTTT.

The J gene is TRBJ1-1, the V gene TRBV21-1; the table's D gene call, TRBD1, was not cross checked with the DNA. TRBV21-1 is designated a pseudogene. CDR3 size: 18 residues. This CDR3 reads CASSPVDRGAGEDTEAFF. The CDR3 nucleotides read TGTGCCAGCAGCCCCGTGGACAGGGGAGCGGGGGAGGACACTGAAGCTTTCTTT.

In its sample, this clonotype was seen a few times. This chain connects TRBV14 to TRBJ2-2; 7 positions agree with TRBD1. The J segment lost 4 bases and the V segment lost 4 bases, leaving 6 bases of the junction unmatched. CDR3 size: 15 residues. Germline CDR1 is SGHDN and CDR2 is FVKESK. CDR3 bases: TGTGCCAGCAGCCCGCAGACAGGGTTCACCGGGGAGCTGTTTTTT. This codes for CASSPQTGFTGELFF. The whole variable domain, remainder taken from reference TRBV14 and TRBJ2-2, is EAGVTQFPSHSVIEKGQTVTLRCDPISGHDNLYWYRRVMGKEIKFLLHFVKESKQDESGMPNNRFLAERTGGTYSTLKVQPAELEDSGVYFCASSPQTGFTGELFFGEGSRLTVL.